These 25 T cell receptor beta chains were sequenced from one sample in a study of blood T cell repertoires in COVID-19. Produced via immunoSEQ multiplex PCR; TCRdb's table is partial and in-frame only. The table has around 290,000 clones, around nine tenths seen once. The sample consisted of PBMCs or T cells enriched from blood (not recorded which). These receptors came from a woman aged 25 to 45 who had recovered from COVID-19.

The chain combines TRBV5-5 with TRBJ2-7; D may be TRBD1 (6 bases). The V end was cut by 6 bases, the J end by 0 bases, with 13 bases between. This CDR3 region has 14 residues. Germline V gene sequence: CDR1 SGHKS, CDR2 YYEKEE (reference sequence). The CDR3 nucleotides read TGTGCCAGCATGGGGGCAAGGAGCTCCTACGAGCAGTACTTC. It yields the protein CASMGARSSYEQYF.

The chain combines TRBV10-3 with TRBJ2-2, with D perhaps matching TRBD1 (6 bases). V dropped 7 bases and J dropped 2 bases, with 14 bases sitting between them. The CDR3 length is 15 residues. The germline CDR1 and CDR2 sequences are ENHRY and SYGVKD. The CDR3 loop is CAITAQGLNTGELFF. Written as DNA, the CDR3 is TGTGCCATCACCGCACAGGGATTAAACACCGGGGAGCTGTTTTTT.

J is TRBJ1-1 and V is TRBV4-3; 8 bases agree with TRBD1. In germline, CDR1 is LGHNA, CDR2 YSLEER. This CDR3 is built from 15 residues. Trimming took 2 bases from V and 2 from J; bases not matched to a gene: 4. The CDR3 spells CASSQNQGANTEAFF. The CDR3 DNA follows: TGCGCCAGCAGCCAAAACCAGGGGGCAAACACTGAAGCTTTCTTT.

A few counts support this clone. V gene TRBV19 combines with J gene TRBJ1-5; D ambiguous. V dropped 5 bases and J dropped 1 base, with 12 bases sitting between them. The CDR3 extends over 15 amino acids. Germline lookup yields CDR1 LNHDA and CDR2 SQIVND (reference sequence). The DNA of the CDR3 is TGTGCCAGTAGTGCCGGACTCGACAGCAATCAGCCCCAGCATTTT. It specifies CASSAGLDSNQPQHF.

The gene calls are TRBV28 and TRBJ2-3, with TRBD2 identical over 9 bases. The CDR3 is 16 amino acids. V lost 3 bases and J lost 4; bases outside the gene matches: 8. Looked up from germline, CDR1 is MDHEN and CDR2 is SYDVKM. In nucleotides, the CDR3 is TGTGCCAGCAGTTTCCAATTAGCGGGAGCCGCAGATACGCAGTATTTT. Its protein is CASSFQLAGAADTQYF.

The J gene is TRBJ2-5, the V gene TRBV7-2; maybe TRBD1 (6 bases). The germline V and J ends were trimmed by 4 bases and 4 bases, with 16 bases remaining between them. Germline CDR1 and CDR2: SGHTA and FQGNSA. The CDR3 runs 15 residues. Written as DNA, the CDR3 is TGTGCCAGCAGCTACTCTAGGGGGTCCGGAGAGACCCAGTACTTC. Its protein product is CASSYSRGSGETQYF. Using reference TRBV7-2 and TRBJ2-5 for the parts outside the CDR3, the full variable domain is GAGVSQSPSNKVTEKGKDVELRCDPISGHTALYWYRQSLGQGLEFLIYFQGNSAPDKSGLPSDRFSAERTGGSVSTLTIQRTQQEDSAVYLCASSYSRGSGETQYFGPGTRLLVL.

The chain recombines TRBV6-5 with TRBJ2-7; a weak D match, TRBD1 (5 bases). The CDR3 contains 13 residues. Trimming took off 6 bases at V and 4 bases at J, with 13 bases between the two ends. CDR1 and CDR2 (germline): MNHEY, SVGAGI. The CDR3 region is CASSATVPYEQYF. The CDR3 bases are TGTGCCAGCAGCGCGACAGTACCTTACGAGCAGTACTTC.

The chain combines TRBV6-5 with TRBJ2-3; 10 bases match TRBD2. The CDR3 covers 15 residues. V shed 5 bases, J shed 3 bases, and the junction held 5 bases outside the gene matches. From germline, CDR1 is MNHEY and CDR2 SVGAGI. This chain's CDR3 is CASSLAGARTDTQYF. The DNA for the CDR3 is TGTGCCAGCAGTCTAGCGGGAGCTAGGACAGATACGCAGTATTTT.

The V call is TRBV28, the J call TRBJ2-2; tentatively, D is TRBD2 (5 bases). V lost 7 bases and J 7 bases, leaving 10 bases between the germline ends. This CDR3 spans 12 amino acids. In germline, CDR1 is MDHEN, CDR2 SYDVKM. CDR3 loop: CASTPEGGELFF. Here the CDR3 DNA reads TGTGCCAGCACTCCAGAGGGCGGGGAGCTGTTTTTT.

As concerns this clone: Germline and junction disagree at one end, which may indicate a read error. V and J are TRBV7-7 and TRBJ2-7; a possible D gene is TRBD1 (6 bases). The CDR3 extends over 15 amino acids. Germline V gives CDR1 SSHAT, CDR2 FNYEAQ (reference sequence). In DNA form, the CDR3 reads TGTGCTAGCAATTCTTTTTCGGGACAAACCTACGAGCAGTACTTC. Its protein is CASNSFSGQTYEQYF.

V gene TRBV6-1 combines with J gene TRBJ2-1; weak D call: TRBD1 (6 bases). Germline V gene data show CDR1 as MNHNS and CDR2 as SASEGT. The CDR3 totals 16 residues. V was clipped by 3 bases and J by 0 bases, with 12 bases between them. The CDR3 sequence is CASSDQGGVSYNEQFF. CDR3 in DNA: TGTGCCAGCAGTGACCAAGGGGGTGTCTCCTACAATGAGCAGTTCTTC.

The rearrangement links TRBV10-3 to TRBJ1-6; TRBD1 agrees at 8 bases. The CDR3 runs 14 residues. Trimming took 3 bases from V and 11 from J; bases not matched to a gene: 6. Germline values: CDR1 ENHRY, CDR2 SYGVKD. The CDR3 sequence: CAISDGTGEAPLHF. CDR3 in DNA: TGTGCCATCAGTGACGGGACAGGCGAAGCACCCCTCCACTTT.

The rearrangement joins TRBV28 to TRBJ2-7; 9 bases agree with TRBD2. Unmatched junction bases numbered 7, after V lost 4 bases and J lost 3 bases. This CDR3 is 15 amino acids long. Germline loops: CDR1 MDHEN, CDR2 SYDVKM. The CDR3 sequence: CASSSIAGAVYEQYF. As DNA, the CDR3 is TGTGCCAGCAGTTCCATAGCGGGGGCTGTCTACGAGCAGTACTTC.

The chain has TRBV11-3 and TRBJ2-1, with 10 bases that match TRBD1. Germline V gene data show CDR1 as SGHNT and CDR2 as YENEEA. Trimming at V came to 5 bases and at J to 3 bases, leaving 4 bases not matched to a gene. The CDR3 length is 15 residues. CDR3 amino acids: CASSPRTGGYNEQFF. The CDR3 DNA sequence: TGTGCCAGCAGCCCAAGGACAGGGGGCTACAATGAGCAGTTCTTC.

The rearrangement joins TRBV7-8 to TRBJ1-6; possibly TRBD1 for D (5 bases). The CDR3 loop spans 16 amino acids. The germline gives CDR1 SGHVS, CDR2 FQNEAQ. Deletions cut 5 bases from V and 6 bases from J, with 17 bases between. As DNA, the CDR3 is TGTGCCAGCAGCCCAGCGGGGCTCGGCCTTAATTCACCCCTCCACTTT. It yields the protein CASSPAGLGLNSPLHF.

In this sample, this clone turned up a few times. The CDR3 spells CATSTGGWYGYTF. The CDR3 DNA reads as TGTGCCACCAGCACAGGGGGCTGGTATGGCTACACCTTC. V is TRBV24-1 and J is TRBJ1-2, with 9 bases that match TRBD1. The V and J ends lost 7 bases and 5 bases, in that order; junction bases with no gene match: 4. The CDR3 loop spans 13 amino acids. Germline lookup yields CDR1 KGHDR and CDR2 SFDVKD.

The CDR3 spells CASSLGGLGNTIYF. CDR3 sequence (DNA): TGTGCCAGCAGCTTAGGGGGACTTGGAAACACCATATATTTT. The chain joins TRBV7-2 to TRBJ1-3; possible D gene TRBD1, 5 bases. Germline CDR1 is SGHTA and CDR2 is FQGNSA. The CDR3 consists of 14 residues. Trimming removed 1 base at V and 3 bases at J, with 7 bases between.

The rearrangement links TRBV20-1 to TRBJ1-5, with 9 bases aligning to TRBD1. CDR1 DFQATT and CDR2 SNEGSKA come from the germline V gene (reference sequence). The CDR3 is 14 residues long. Trimming cost V 3 bases and J 4 bases; bases outside gene matches: 4. Here the CDR3 reads CSASLTGGNQPQHF. CDR3 DNA sequence: TGCAGTGCTAGTCTGACAGGGGGAAATCAGCCCCAGCATTTT.

This rearrangement joins TRBV11-2 to TRBJ2-7; 12 nucleotides align to TRBD2. CDR1 SGHAT and CDR2 FQNNGV come from the germline V gene. The CDR3 runs to 16 residues. V trimming: 1 base; J trimming: 4 bases; junction bases outside the gene matches: 5. The CDR3 region is CASSLVTSGSKYEQYF. In nucleotides, the CDR3 is TGTGCCAGCAGCTTAGTGACTAGCGGGAGTAAGTACGAGCAGTACTTC.

This sequence joins TRBV19 and TRBJ2-1; D is undetermined. The CDR3 has 14 residues. Per germline, CDR1 LNHDA and CDR2 SQIVND (reference sequence). Trimming took 1 base from V and 6 from J, leaving 10 bases between them. The CDR3 region has the DNA TGTGCCAGTAGTATAGTACCAGGTAGCAATGAGCAGTTCTTC. It specifies CASSIVPGSNEQFF.

This chain connects TRBV4-3 to TRBJ2-1, with TRBD2 matching 11 bases. V was pared by 1 base and J by 3 bases, with 8 bases of the junction left unmatched. Germline CDR1 reads LGHNA; CDR2 reads YSLEER. This CDR3 comprises 18 residues. CDR3 DNA sequence: TGCGCCAGCAGCCAAGTCCTAGCGGGAGGATCTCGCTACAATGAGCAGTTCTTC. Protein product: CASSQVLAGGSRYNEQFF.

V usage is TRBV21-1 and J usage is TRBJ1-5; the DNA was not compared with TRBD1, the D call given in the table. TRBV21-1 is termed a pseudogene. CDR3 size: 19 residues. The CDR3, as DNA: TGTGCCAGCAGCAATCTGCGACAGGGGATGTATGTGGGCAATCAGCCCCAGCATTTT. Amino acid sequence: CASSNLRQGMYVGNQPQHF.

This chain connects TRBV15 to TRBJ2-7, with 7 bases that match TRBD2. J lost 4 bases, V lost 4 bases, and 4 bases had no gene match. The CDR3 is 13 amino acids. From germline, CDR1 is LNHNV and CDR2 YYDKDF (reference sequence). The CDR3 DNA sequence: TGTGCCACCAGCAACGGACTAGGATACGAGCAGTACTTC. It codes for CATSNGLGYEQYF.

The chain uses TRBV7-3 and TRBJ2-3, with 11 bases aligning to TRBD1. There are 15 residues in the CDR3. Trimming cost V 3 bases and J 3 bases; bases outside gene matches: 2. From germline, CDR1 is SGHTA and CDR2 FQGTGA. The CDR3 protein is CASSFGQGATDTQYF. CDR3 bases: TGTGCCAGCAGCTTCGGACAGGGGGCAACAGATACGCAGTATTTT.

The chain has TRBV24-1 and TRBJ1-1; TRBD1 agrees at 9 bases. J lost 5 bases, V lost 3 bases, and 6 bases had no gene match. Germline V gene lookup returns CDR1 KGHDR and CDR2 SFDVKD. The CDR3 is 15 residues long. The CDR3 is CATSDTGTGRTEAFF. CDR3 sequence (DNA): TGTGCCACCAGTGATACCGGGACAGGGAGAACTGAAGCTTTCTTT.